This record looks at one T cell receptor (beta chain) sequence and its context. Its antigen is currently unknown. V shed 5 bases, J shed 2 bases, and the junction held 6 bases outside the gene matches. In germline, CDR1 is SEHNR, CDR2 FQNEAQ (reference sequence). This CDR3 spans 16 amino acids. TCR alpha and beta CDR3 regions were amplified from RNA using iRepertoire nested multiplex PCR. One-step reverse transcription and amplification started from roughly 100-400 ng of tissue mRNA or PBMC total RNA. MiXCR, applied by TCRdb to the multiplex PCR reads, yields one record per CDR3 protein. The data show some 93,000 distinct CDR3 sequences, 35% to 50% seen once. The record originates from a study of glioma-infiltrating T cells. General study results and limits: Tissue and blood shared very few CDR3 sequences. Above-expected tissue-blood divergence occurred in all gliomas, most in low-grade ones.

This TCR was sampled from a human donor with low-grade glioma or glioblastoma, undergoing nonglioma brain surgery, or in good health (not recorded which). Sequenced sample: glioma tissue, nonneoplastic brain tissue, or PBMCs (not recorded which). V is TRBV7-9 and J is TRBJ2-7; 13 bases are a match to TRBD2. This chain's CDR3 is CASSPGTSGVTYEQYF. As DNA, the CDR3 is TGTGCCAGCAGCCCAGGGACTAGCGGGGTTACCTACGAGCAGTACTTC.